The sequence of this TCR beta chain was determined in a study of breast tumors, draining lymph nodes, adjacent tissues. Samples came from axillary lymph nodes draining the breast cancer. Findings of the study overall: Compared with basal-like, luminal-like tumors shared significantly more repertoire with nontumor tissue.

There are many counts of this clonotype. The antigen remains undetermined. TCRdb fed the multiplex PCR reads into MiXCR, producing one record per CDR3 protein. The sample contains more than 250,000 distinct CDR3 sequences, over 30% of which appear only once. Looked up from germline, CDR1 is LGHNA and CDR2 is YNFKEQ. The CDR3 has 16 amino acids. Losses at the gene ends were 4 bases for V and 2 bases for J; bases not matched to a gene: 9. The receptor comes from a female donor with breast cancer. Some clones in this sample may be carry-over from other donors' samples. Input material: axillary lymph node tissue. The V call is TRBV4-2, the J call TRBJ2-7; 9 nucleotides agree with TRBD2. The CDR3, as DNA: TGTGCCAGCAGCCGCGAGACTAGCGGCCACACCTACGAGCAGTACTTC. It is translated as CASSRETSGHTYEQYF.